Each of the 28 T cell receptor beta chains below was sequenced from the same sample in a study of CD8 T cells in ankylosing spondylitis. TCRdb redid the calling of the 5' RACE reads with MiXCR, one entry per CDR3 protein. In the table there are about 36,000 distinct CDR3 sequences, approximately 5.9% of which are singletons. Specimen: blood, either unsorted or a sorted T cell fraction (not recorded which). Receptors originate from a male donor with ankylosing spondylitis or in good health (not recorded which).

This clonotype was seen repeatedly, ten times or more. The chain employs TRBV9 and TRBJ1-2, with D unresolved. Trimming pared 3 bases from V and 4 bases from J, leaving 4 bases between. The CDR3 length is 11 residues. CDR1 is SGDLS and CDR2 is YYNGEE in the germline V gene. CDR3 residues: CASSGLYGYTF. The CDR3 bases are TGTGCCAGCAGCGGGCTCTATGGCTACACCTTC.

Many counts were recorded for this clonotype. The genes are TRBV28 and TRBJ2-1; TRBD2 agrees at 7 bases. This CDR3 has 14 residues. CDR1 and CDR2 (germline): MDHEN, SYDVKM. V lost 7 bases to trimming and J lost 6 bases; unmatched junction nucleotides: 9. DNA of the CDR3: TGTGCCAGCAACAAGGGCGGGAGTCTCAATGAGCAGTTCTTC. Protein product: CASNKGGSLNEQFF. The complete variable domain, with remaining parts taken from reference TRBV28 and TRBJ2-1, reads DVKVTQSSRYLVKRTGEKVFLECVQDMDHENMFWYRQDPGLGLRLIYFSYDVKMKEKGDIPEGYSVSREKKERFSLILESASTNQTSMYLCASNKGGSLNEQFFGPGTRLTVL.

This clonotype showed up many times. This chain connects TRBV12-3 or TRBV12-4 to TRBJ2-1, with D perhaps given as TRBD1 or TRBD2 (6 bases each). CDR3 length: 15 amino acids. The germline V and J ends were trimmed by 6 bases and 4 bases, with 16 bases remaining between them. CDR3 protein: CASRLVEGGYNEQFF. CDR3 sequence (DNA): TGTGCCAGCAGGCTGGTTGAGGGGGGATACAATGAGCAGTTCTTC.

This clonotype was detected ten times or more. The V gene is TRBV10-3, the J gene TRBJ2-5; D perhaps matches TRBD1 (5 bases). Trimming left V 0 bases short and J 5 bases short, with 13 bases between. Germline values: CDR1 ENHRY, CDR2 SYGVKD. The CDR3 length is 15 residues. The CDR3 protein is CAISESAGSGETQYF. CDR3 nucleotides: TGTGCCATCAGTGAGTCAGCAGGGTCAGGGGAGACCCAGTACTTC.

This clonotype was seen at least ten times. The rearrangement links TRBV5-1 to TRBJ2-7; 10 bases line up with TRBD2. CDR3 length equals 16 residues. CDR1 is SGHRS and CDR2 is YFSETQ in the germline V gene. Losses at the gene ends were 4 bases for V and 7 bases for J; bases not matched to a gene: 14. The CDR3 is CASSPGPAGGLSEQYF. CDR3 DNA: TGCGCCAGCAGCCCCGGGCCAGCGGGAGGGTTGTCTGAGCAGTACTTC.

This clonotype was seen more than once but under ten times. The chain joins TRBV5-1 to TRBJ2-1; D unresolved. CDR1 and CDR2 (germline): SGHRS, YFSETQ. This CDR3 contains 15 residues. V dropped 2 bases and J dropped 2 bases, with 11 bases sitting between them. The CDR3 sequence: CASSLSNRPYNEQFF. For the CDR3, the DNA is TGCGCCAGCAGCTTAAGTAACAGACCCTACAATGAGCAGTTCTTC.

This sequence joins TRBV5-1 and TRBJ2-7; 7 positions match TRBD1. This CDR3 comprises 13 residues. Germline V gene lookup returns CDR1 SGHRS and CDR2 YFSETQ. V lost 4 bases to trimming and J lost 5 bases; unmatched junction nucleotides: 6. CDR3 DNA sequence: TGCGCCAGCAGCGCTCCGGGGACAGACGAGCAGTACTTC. Protein: CASSAPGTDEQYF.

At least ten counts were recorded for this clonotype. V and J are TRBV5-1 and TRBJ2-7; the match to TRBD1 covers 10 bases. Per the germline V gene, CDR1 is SGHRS and CDR2 is YFSETQ. V shed 4 bases, J shed 4 bases, and the junction held 2 bases outside the gene matches. This CDR3 is built from 13 residues. The CDR3 region has the DNA TGCGCCAGCAGCCGGGGACAGGGGTACGAGCAGTACTTC. Translating it yields CASSRGQGYEQYF. The whole variable domain, filled in from reference TRBV5-1 and TRBJ2-7, reads KAGVTQTPRYLIKTRGQQVTLSCSPISGHRSVSWYQQTPGQGLQFLFEYFSETQRNKGNFPGRFSGRQFSNSRSEMNVSTLELGDSALYLCASSRGQGYEQYFGPGTRLTVT.

This clonotype has a count of ten or more. The rearrangement joins TRBV20-1 to TRBJ2-2; TRBD1 matches 7 bases. This CDR3 has 16 amino acids. The germline CDR1 and CDR2 sequences are DFQATT and SNEGSKA (reference sequence). V lost 6 bases, J lost 2 bases, and 12 bases stayed unmatched. Written as DNA, the CDR3 is TGCAGTGCCCAGCGGACAGGCTCTATCAACACCGGGGAGCTGTTTTTT. Protein: CSAQRTGSINTGELFF.

In its sample, this clonotype was seen many times. V gene TRBV11-2 combines with J gene TRBJ2-5, with D uncertain. V lost 2 bases, J lost 4 bases, and 8 bases lay in between. The CDR3 length is 13 residues. Germline assignment: CDR1 SGHAT and CDR2 FQNNGV. For the CDR3, the DNA is TGTGCCAGCAGCTTAACTCCGCTAGAGACCCAGTACTTC. Protein product: CASSLTPLETQYF. The whole variable domain, remainder taken from reference TRBV11-2 and TRBJ2-5, is EAGVAQSPRYKIIEKRQSVAFWCNPISGHATLYWYQQILGQGPKLLIQFQNNGVVDDSQLPKDRFSAERLKGVDSTLKIQPAKLEDSAVYLCASSLTPLETQYFGPGTRLLVL.

On this clonotype: This sequence may be a read error, since a much larger clone differs from it by one base. This CDR3 reads CASSLPTSRGDTQYF. CDR3 nucleotides: TGTGCCAGCAGCTTGCCCACTAGCAGGGGAGATACGCAGTATTTT. This chain connects TRBV5-5 to TRBJ2-3, with D tentatively TRBD1 or TRBD2 (6 bases each). CDR1 SGHKS and CDR2 YYEKEE come from the germline V gene (reference sequence). Trimming removed 1 base at V and 5 bases at J, with 14 bases between. The CDR3 is 15 amino acids. Based on the CDR3 plus reference TRBV5-5 and TRBJ2-3, the full variable domain is DAGVTQSPTHLIKTRGQQVTLRCSPISGHKSVSWYQQVLGQGPQFIFQYYEKEERGRGNFPDRFSARQFPNYSSELNVNALLLGDSALYLCASSLPTSRGDTQYFGPGTRLTVL.

This clonotype was recorded at least ten times. V gene TRBV20-1 combines with J gene TRBJ2-3, with D possibly called TRBD1 or TRBD2 (5 bases each). The germline CDR1 and CDR2 sequences are DFQATT and SNEGSKA (reference sequence). CDR3 length: 15 amino acids. V lost 0 bases and J lost 3, with 13 bases in between. In DNA, the CDR3 is TGCAGTGCTAGAGATCGGGGCGGGTCTACAGATACGCAGTATTTT. Translation: CSARDRGGSTDTQYF.

This clonotype was counted many times. This chain uses TRBV6-1 with TRBJ1-4; tentative D call: TRBD1 (6 bases). V was cut by 8 bases and J by 6 bases, with 22 bases left in between. Looked up from germline, CDR1 is MNHNS and CDR2 is SASEGT. The CDR3 has 16 residues. The CDR3 sequence: CASGPRGGAGDEKLFF. In DNA, the CDR3 is TGTGCCAGCGGTCCCCGGGGGGGGGCAGGGGATGAAAAACTGTTTTTT.

This clonotype was recorded at least ten times. This sequence joins TRBV29-1 and TRBJ2-7, with D tentatively TRBD1 (6 bases). CDR3 length: 11 residues. Trimming removed 7 bases from V and 6 bases from J, with 13 bases in between. The germline CDR1 and CDR2 sequences are SQVTM and ANQGSEA. The CDR3 coding sequence is TGCAGCGCATCTTACAGGGTCGAGCAGTACTTC. This translates into CSASYRVEQYF.

Many counts were recorded for this clonotype. The chain carries TRBV28 and TRBJ2-2; D remains ambiguous. Germline V gene sequence: CDR1 MDHEN, CDR2 SYDVKM. V was shortened by 4 bases and J by 6 bases, with 3 bases between the two germline ends. The CDR3 loop spans 11 amino acids. DNA for the CDR3: TGTGCCAGCAGTTACGCCGGGGAGCTGTTTTTT. This codes for CASSYAGELFF. The whole variable domain, remainder taken from reference TRBV28 and TRBJ2-2, is DVKVTQSSRYLVKRTGEKVFLECVQDMDHENMFWYRQDPGLGLRLIYFSYDVKMKEKGDIPEGYSVSREKKERFSLILESASTNQTSMYLCASSYAGELFFGEGSRLTVL.

In its sample, this clonotype was seen many times. This chain joins TRBV29-1 and TRBJ2-5; 7 nucleotides agree with TRBD1. CDR3 size: 13 residues. The junction had 7 bases not matched to a gene; V was cut back by 4 bases and J by 5 bases. From germline, CDR1 is SQVTM and CDR2 ANQGSEA. The CDR3 region has the DNA TGCAGCGTTGTAACAGGGGACGGTGAGACCCAGTACTTC. This codes for CSVVTGDGETQYF.

There are many counts of this clonotype. The gene calls are TRBV4-1 and TRBJ2-7; D is unclear. There are 15 residues in the CDR3. Germline CDR1 is MGHRA and CDR2 is YSYEKL. Trimming took 4 bases from V and 4 from J, leaving 17 bases between them. The chain's CDR3 is CASSPQIGWVYEQYF. The CDR3 nucleotides read TGCGCCAGCAGCCCCCAGATCGGTTGGGTATACGAGCAGTACTTC.

This clonotype has ten or more counts. The rearrangement uses TRBV29-1 and TRBJ1-5; TRBD1 matches at 10 bases. Trimming removed 6 bases from V and 5 bases from J; junction bases left unmatched: 4. The CDR3 has 13 amino acids. CDR1 is SQVTM, CDR2 ANQGSEA, per germline. CDR3 amino acids: CSVGGTGDQPQHF. CDR3 sequence (DNA): TGCAGCGTCGGAGGGACAGGGGATCAGCCCCAGCATTTT.

At least ten counts were recorded for this clonotype. The chain links TRBV6-2 or TRBV6-3 to TRBJ2-3; no reliable D call. Germline-derived CDR1 and CDR2 are MNHEY and SVGEGT. The CDR3 runs 13 residues. The V end lost 6 bases, the J end lost 4 bases, and 11 bases lay between the germline ends. The CDR3, as DNA: TGTGCCAGCAGCATTCAAGACCCAGATACGCAGTATTTT. It encodes CASSIQDPDTQYF.

This clonotype appeared many times. The genes are TRBV18 and TRBJ1-1; no definite D call. The CDR3 is made up of 14 amino acids. V lost 2 bases, J lost 1 base, and 8 bases lay in between. Germline CDR1 KGHSH, CDR2 LQKENI. The CDR3 here is CASSPTAKNTEAFF. The CDR3 bases are TGTGCCAGCTCACCAACAGCAAAGAACACTGAAGCTTTCTTT.

This clonotype was seen repeatedly, ten times or more. The chain recombines TRBV27 with TRBJ1-1; D gene uncertain. Germline V gene lookup returns CDR1 MNHEY and CDR2 SMNVEV (reference sequence). This CDR3 spans 13 amino acids. V shed 2 bases and J shed 5 bases, with 9 bases lying between them. DNA for the CDR3: TGTGCCAGCAGTTTAGTTGAGAGTACTGAAGCTTTCTTT. Protein product: CASSLVESTEAFF.

This clonotype was seen many times. The chain is built from TRBV29-1 and TRBJ2-4, with 9 positions matching TRBD1. Germline CDR1 and CDR2: SQVTM and ANQGSEA. V gave up 4 bases and J gave up 9 bases; unmatched junction bases: 7. The CDR3 is 13 residues long. The CDR3 DNA reads as TGCAGCGTTGTATGGGGACAGGGACCCATTCAGTACTTC. Protein sequence: CSVVWGQGPIQYF.

This clonotype was counted ten times or more. This sequence joins TRBV29-1 and TRBJ2-1; 14 positions agree with TRBD2. This CDR3 contains 16 residues. In germline, CDR1 is SQVTM, CDR2 ANQGSEA. Losses at the gene ends were 7 bases for V and 8 bases for J; bases not matched to a gene: 13. CDR3 region: CSALRPGLAGAHEQFF. Written as DNA, the CDR3 is TGCAGCGCTTTAAGACCGGGACTAGCGGGAGCGCATGAGCAGTTCTTC.

This clonotype has at least ten counts. The chain joins TRBV20-1 to TRBJ2-3, with 11 positions matching TRBD2. V lost 5 bases, J lost 8 bases, and 3 bases stayed unmatched. Germline CDR1 reads DFQATT; CDR2 reads SNEGSKA (reference sequence). CDR3 size: 12 residues. Written as DNA, the CDR3 is TGCAGTGCTTCGACTAGCGGGACTACGCAGTATTTT. This codes for CSASTSGTTQYF.

On this clonotype itself: One end of the junction is discordant with germline, which a read error may explain. The V call is TRBV20-1, the J call TRBJ1-1, with unresolved D. Germline CDR1 is DFQATT and CDR2 is SNEGSKA (reference sequence). This CDR3 contains 16 residues. The CDR3 DNA sequence: TGCAGTGCTTGCCTAGGGAGCAGACTAATGAACAATGAAGCTTTCTTT. Protein product: CSACLGSRLMNNEAFF.

This clonotype was detected many times. This chain uses TRBV3-1 with TRBJ2-2; D remains unclear. Germline CDR1 reads LGHDT; CDR2 reads YNNKEL (reference sequence). Trimming left V 6 bases short and J 0 bases short, with 8 bases between. The CDR3 loop spans 14 amino acids. CDR3 DNA: TGTGCCAGCAGGGTGGACCCGAACACCGGGGAGCTGTTTTTT. Protein: CASRVDPNTGELFF.

This clonotype was observed at least ten times. The chain combines TRBV5-1 with TRBJ2-5; 8 bases fit TRBD1. The V gene's germline CDR1 is SGHRS and CDR2 YFSETQ. The CDR3 sequence is 15 residues long. The V segment lost 7 bases and the J segment 4 bases; nucleotides outside the gene matches: 12. The CDR3 DNA is TGCGCCAGCGCGCGGACAGGGAGTTTGGGAGAGACCCAGTACTTC. Residues: CASARTGSLGETQYF.

The sample holds many counts of this clonotype. The chain links TRBV24-1 to TRBJ2-5, with D perhaps TRBD1 (7 bases). V gave up 4 bases and J gave up 5 bases, with 13 bases separating them. CDR3 length equals 14 residues. The V gene's germline CDR1 is KGHDR and CDR2 SFDVKD. The CDR3 protein is CATSDPRGAETQYF. CDR3 DNA: TGTGCCACCAGTGACCCCAGGGGGGCGGAGACCCAGTACTTC.